The 26 T cell receptor beta chains below all came from one sample that was sequenced in a study of CD8+ T cells in alopecia areata. The treatment: oral pan-JAK inhibitor, 5-10 mg twice daily. Extraction of RNA preceded its reverse transcription into cDNA, which served as the sequencing template. Sequencing used immunoSEQ multiplex PCR; TCRdb keeps in-frame clones, though not all of them. This table has 80,000 to 100,000 clones, roughly 46% appearing once. The sample here was CD8+ T cells sorted from blood, taken at week 24, from a patient treated with tofacitinib. These TCRs come from a human donor with alopecia areata.

The CDR3 sequence: CASSSGTSVGGYGYTF. The CDR3 nucleotides are TGTGCCAGCAGTTCCGGGACGTCCGTGGGTGGCTATGGCTACACCTTC. The chain combines TRBV27 with TRBJ1-2; TRBD1 is a possible D gene (5 bases). Per the germline V gene, CDR1 is MNHEY and CDR2 is SMNVEV (reference sequence). Trimming removed 4 bases from V and 4 bases from J, with 19 bases in between. CDR3 size: 16 residues.

The V gene is TRBV4-1, the J gene TRBJ1-2; no firm D call. Per germline, CDR1 MGHRA and CDR2 YSYEKL. This CDR3 region has 12 residues. Trimming shortened V by 0 bases and J by 10 bases, and 9 bases separated the two germline ends. CDR3 amino acids: CASSQDLSTYTF. The CDR3 nucleotides are TGCGCCAGCAGCCAAGATCTCTCTACCTACACCTTC.

This clone was counted once. The chain joins TRBV6-5 to TRBJ1-1; D remains unclear. Trimming stripped 7 bases from V and 6 bases from J, with 18 bases between. The CDR3 covers 14 residues. Per germline, CDR1 MNHEY and CDR2 SVGAGI. The CDR3 reads CASTQTQKGPEAFF. CDR3 in DNA: TGTGCCAGCACGCAGACACAGAAAGGCCCTGAAGCTTTCTTT.

The chain is built from TRBV27 and TRBJ2-6; D perhaps matches TRBD1 (6 bases). The CDR3 runs 15 residues. The germline CDR1 and CDR2 sequences are MNHEY and SMNVEV (reference sequence). Trimming removed 5 bases at V and 1 base at J, with 9 bases between. CDR3 DNA sequence: TGTGCCAGCAGTCCTACAGGGTCTGGGGCCAACGTCCTGACTTTC. It is translated as CASSPTGSGANVLTF.

The chain uses TRBV9 and TRBJ1-2; D may be TRBD1 (5 bases). Germline V lookup: CDR1 SGDLS, CDR2 YYNGEE. This CDR3 has 18 residues. With 3 bases removed from V and 8 bases from J, the gap between germline ends came to 29 bases. The CDR3 protein is CASSDARDGRLKQSGYTF. The CDR3 coding sequence is TGTGCCAGCAGCGACGCCCGGGACGGCCGACTTAAGCAGAGCGGCTACACCTTC.

J is TRBJ2-3 and V is TRBV28; D is unresolved. Germline CDR1 and CDR2: MDHEN and SYDVKM. Trimming took off 6 bases at V and 1 base at J, with 14 bases between the two ends. The CDR3 is 15 amino acids. The CDR3 nucleotides are TGTGCCAGCAGCAACCTTGGGCCCGGCACAGATACGCAGTATTTT. This gives the protein CASSNLGPGTDTQYF.

This chain joins TRBV2 and TRBJ1-2, with 8 bases identical to TRBD1. Germline V gene sequence: CDR1 SNHLY, CDR2 FYNNEI. The CDR3 contains 14 residues. Losses at the gene ends were 5 bases for V and 3 bases for J; bases not matched to a gene: 5. CDR3 sequence reads: CASSRAGGDYGYTF. The CDR3 nucleotides are TGTGCCAGCAGTCGGGCAGGGGGCGACTATGGCTACACCTTC.

The genes are TRBV6-5 and TRBJ2-7, with D perhaps given as TRBD1 or TRBD2 (7 bases each). Trimming pared 4 bases from V and 6 bases from J, leaving 13 bases between. The CDR3 is made up of 13 amino acids. Per the germline V gene, CDR1 is MNHEY and CDR2 is SVGAGI. The DNA for the CDR3 is TGTGCCAGCAGTTTTGTCAGGGGGGGCGAGCAGTACTTC. Amino acid sequence: CASSFVRGGEQYF.

This clone was picked up a small number of times. The gene calls are TRBV29-1 and TRBJ2-1; D tentatively fits TRBD1 or TRBD2 (5 bases each). V lost 2 bases and J 1 base, leaving 9 bases between the germline ends. CDR1 and CDR2 (germline): SQVTM, ANQGSEA. The CDR3 extends over 14 amino acids. CDR3 sequence: CSVETGTSYNEQFF. CDR3 DNA: TGCAGCGTTGAAACCGGGACGTCCTACAATGAGCAGTTCTTC.

The chain employs TRBV9 and TRBJ2-3; the D gene is possibly TRBD2 (6 bases). Germline V lookup: CDR1 SGDLS, CDR2 YYNGEE. The CDR3 loop spans 16 amino acids. V lost 0 bases and J lost 2, with 13 bases in between. DNA for the CDR3: TGTGCCAGCAGCGTAGGGGTAGCGGACTACACAGATACGCAGTATTTT. This gives the protein CASSVGVADYTDTQYF.

The gene calls are TRBV9 and TRBJ2-2, with 7 bases fitting TRBD2. In germline, CDR1 is SGDLS, CDR2 YYNGEE. The CDR3 has 16 residues. The V segment lost 2 bases and the J segment 0 bases; nucleotides outside the gene matches: 4. The CDR3 coding sequence is TGTGCCAGCAGCGTGGGGGGAGGGACGAACACCGGGGAGCTGTTTTTT. It encodes CASSVGGGTNTGELFF.

J is TRBJ2-3 and V is TRBV27; D may match TRBD1 or TRBD2 (5 bases each). The germline CDR1 and CDR2 sequences are MNHEY and SMNVEV (reference sequence). The CDR3 runs to 17 residues. The germline V and J ends were trimmed by 6 bases and 0 bases, with 19 bases remaining between them. The CDR3 region has the DNA TGTGCCAGCAGCCTCCAACCGGGACCTTCAAGCACAGATACGCAGTATTTT. Amino acids: CASSLQPGPSSTDTQYF.

This chain links TRBV4-1 with TRBJ1-1; 7 bases are shared with TRBD1. V lost 1 base and J lost 0; bases outside the gene matches: 5. The CDR3 spans 16 residues. CDR1 and CDR2 (germline): MGHRA, YSYEKL. The CDR3 protein is CASSQVLDRLNTEAFF. CDR3 bases: TGCGCCAGCAGCCAAGTCCTGGACAGGCTGAACACTGAAGCTTTCTTT.

V is TRBV4-1 and J is TRBJ2-1; TRBD1 aligns across 9 bases. In germline, CDR1 is MGHRA, CDR2 YSYEKL. CDR3 length: 15 residues. The V segment lost 4 bases and the J segment 8 bases; nucleotides outside the gene matches: 9. This CDR3 is CASSRRDRVADEQFF. The CDR3 DNA sequence: TGCGCCAGCAGCCGTCGGGACAGGGTGGCGGATGAGCAGTTCTTC.

The V gene is TRBV27, the J gene TRBJ2-3; 8 bases map to TRBD2. CDR3 size: 16 residues. V shed 0 bases and J 0 bases; nucleotides not matched to a gene: 2. The germline V gene encodes CDR1 MNHEY and CDR2 SMNVEV (reference sequence). In DNA form, the CDR3 reads TGTGCCAGCAGTTTATCGGCTAGCGGGAGCACAGATACGCAGTATTTT. Amino acid sequence: CASSLSASGSTDTQYF.

This clone was observed once. An end of the junction does not agree with germline; a read error may underlie this. V is TRBV2 and J is TRBJ2-7; D gene unclear. This CDR3 region has 10 residues. CDR1 and CDR2 (germline): SNHLY, FYNNEI. The CDR3 loop is CASSSHEQYF. DNA of the CDR3: TGTGCCAGCAGCTCCCACGAGCAGTACTTC.

This clone was seen only a few times. V usage is TRBV18 and J usage is TRBJ2-7, with unresolved D. The CDR3 length is 13 residues. V lost 0 bases and J 2 bases, leaving 5 bases between the germline ends. The germline gives CDR1 KGHSH, CDR2 LQKENI. CDR3 sequence (DNA): TGTGCCAGCTCACCACCTGGCGCCTACGAGCAGTACTTC. Protein sequence: CASSPPGAYEQYF. Full variable domain (outside the CDR3, taken from reference TRBV18 and TRBJ2-7): NAGVMQNPRHLVRRRGQEARLRCSPMKGHSHVYWYRQLPEEGLKFMVYLQKENIIDESGMPKERFSAEFPKEGPSILRIQQVVRGDSAAYFCASSPPGAYEQYFGPGTRLTVT.

The chain couples TRBV30 to TRBJ1-1; TRBD1 is a possible D gene (5 bases). There are 16 residues in the CDR3. Trimming shortened V by 3 bases and J by 2 bases, and 19 bases separated the two germline ends. Germline V gene data show CDR1 as GTSNPN and CDR2 as SVGIG (reference sequence). CDR3 loop: CAWSPDSGLLNTEAFF. The CDR3, as DNA: TGTGCCTGGAGCCCTGATTCGGGGCTTCTTAACACTGAAGCTTTCTTT.

This sequence joins TRBV4-3 and TRBJ2-1; a weak D match, TRBD1 (6 bases). The CDR3 is made up of 15 amino acids. Trimming left V 0 bases short and J 9 bases short, with 15 bases between. CDR1 is LGHNA and CDR2 is YSLEER in the germline V gene. The CDR3 protein is CASSQDSTGLFEQFF. CDR3 nucleotide sequence: TGCGCCAGCAGCCAAGATTCGACAGGTTTGTTTGAGCAGTTCTTC.

This clone has a handful of counts. The chain couples TRBV30 to TRBJ2-7; the match to TRBD2 covers 13 bases. The CDR3 is made up of 21 amino acids. The trim removed 0 bases at V and 3 bases at J, leaving 20 bases unmatched. CDR1 GTSNPN and CDR2 SVGIG come from the germline V gene (reference sequence). CDR3 residues: CAWSVRQADRGLAGYHYEQYF. The CDR3 DNA sequence: TGTGCCTGGAGTGTACGTCAGGCGGACCGGGGACTAGCGGGATATCACTACGAGCAGTACTTC.

This clone came up a few times. This chain joins TRBV7-9 and TRBJ2-1, with 7 bases lining up with TRBD2. CDR3 size: 15 residues. V shed 6 bases and J 3 bases; nucleotides not matched to a gene: 8. CDR1 is SEHNR and CDR2 is FQNEAQ in the germline V gene (reference sequence). CDR3 residues: CASRGSGVFYNEQFF. The CDR3 DNA reads TGTGCCAGCAGGGGGAGCGGGGTCTTCTACAATGAGCAGTTCTTC.

This chain connects TRBV10-3 to TRBJ1-1; no firm D call. The germline V and J ends were trimmed by 9 bases and 1 base, with 9 bases remaining between them. The CDR3 has 12 residues. CDR1 is ENHRY, CDR2 SYGVKD, per germline. CDR3 DNA sequence: TGTGCCATTTCGGGCGAGAACACTGAAGCTTTCTTT. This translates into CAISGENTEAFF.

The chain combines TRBV11-2 with TRBJ2-7, with D hard to call. V shed 1 base and J shed 3 bases, with 16 bases lying between them. Germline V gene data show CDR1 as SGHAT and CDR2 as FQNNGV. The CDR3 loop spans 16 amino acids. CDR3 coding DNA: TGTGCCAGCAGCTTAGGCTACTCTCCATTGGGCTACGAGCAGTACTTC. Protein sequence: CASSLGYSPLGYEQYF.

This clone was seen more than once but under ten times. The rearrangement joins TRBV7-9 to TRBJ2-7; D assignment may be TRBD1 or TRBD2 (5 bases each). Trimming removed 8 bases at V and 2 bases at J, with 10 bases between. Per the germline V gene, CDR1 is SEHNR and CDR2 is FQNEAQ (reference sequence). This CDR3 is 12 amino acids long. CDR3 in amino acids: CASGLGPYEQYF. DNA of the CDR3: TGTGCCAGCGGGCTGGGACCCTACGAGCAGTACTTC. Looking up the rest from reference TRBV7-9 and TRBJ2-7 gives the full variable domain: DTGVSQNPRHKITKRGQNVTFRCDPISEHNRLYWYRQTLGQGPEFLTYFQNEAQLEKSRLLSDRFSAERPKGSFSTLEIQRTEQGDSAMYLCASGLGPYEQYFGPGTRLTVT.

The CDR3 DNA follows: TGTGCCAGCACCCACAGCGAGTTCAATGAGCAGTTCTTC. This translates into CASTHSEFNEQFF. This rearrangement joins TRBV28 to TRBJ2-1, with D uncertain. The CDR3 length is 13 residues. Trimming removed 7 bases at V and 6 bases at J, with 13 bases between. The V gene's germline CDR1 is MDHEN and CDR2 SYDVKM.

This clone was observed a handful of times. The CDR3 protein is CASSLVGSGGYGYTF. The CDR3 nucleotides are TGTGCCAGCAGCTTAGTAGGGAGCGGTGGCTATGGCTACACCTTC. The chain has TRBV7-9 and TRBJ1-2; D remains unclear. Germline lookup yields CDR1 SEHNR and CDR2 FQNEAQ (reference sequence). The V and J ends lost 1 base and 4 bases respectively, with 13 bases between them. The CDR3 has 15 amino acids.